The 6 T cell receptor beta chains given below trace back to one sample, sequenced in a study of blood T cell repertoires in COVID-19 (dated by TCRdb to the early 2020s). The receptor library was made with the immunoSEQ multiplex PCR assay. TCRdb re-hosts the immuneACCESS table, in-frame sequences only. Its copies lack some clones; in the studies checked, an unresolved V gene accounts for under half of them, and the cause for the rest is not known. The sample records about 60,000 clones, roughly 79% of which are singletons. Roughly 3.9% of the sample is in the top ten clones. The sequenced material came from peripheral blood. These receptors all stem from a man aged 60 to 69 with acute or convalescent COVID-19.

The genes are TRBV4-1 and TRBJ2-1, with D perhaps TRBD1 (5 bases). From germline, CDR1 is MGHRA and CDR2 YSYEKL. Trimming took off 0 bases at V and 8 bases at J, with 5 bases between the two ends. CDR3 length equals 12 residues. The CDR3 nucleotides are TGCGCCAGCAGCCAAGAAGGGGATGAGCAGTTCTTC. Translating gives CASSQEGDEQFF.

On this clone: Distinct nucleotide sequences in the sample also encode this CDR3. This chain links TRBV12-3 or TRBV12-4 with TRBJ1-5; maybe TRBD1 (6 bases). V lost 6 bases to trimming and J lost 5 bases, with 11 bases between them. The CDR3 is made up of 13 amino acids. The CDR3 region has the DNA TGTGCCAGCAGCCTGACAGGAGATCAGCCCCAGCATTTT. It encodes CASSLTGDQPQHF.

The chain couples TRBV27 to TRBJ2-7, with D perhaps TRBD1 (5 bases). The V end lost 3 bases, the J end lost 5 bases, and 14 bases lay between the germline ends. Germline V gives CDR1 MNHEY, CDR2 SMNVEV (reference sequence). CDR3 length: 14 residues. The CDR3 DNA follows: TGTGCCAGCAGTTTCGGGCAGGGTATGAACGAGCAGTACTTC. This gives the protein CASSFGQGMNEQYF.

The chain links TRBV10-3 to TRBJ2-5; 7 bases agree with TRBD2. Per the germline V gene, CDR1 is ENHRY and CDR2 is SYGVKD. V dropped 2 bases and J dropped 7; count of bases not matched to a gene: 13. CDR3 length: 16 amino acids. CDR3 protein: CAISEAQTSPRVTQYF. The CDR3 DNA reads TGTGCCATCAGTGAGGCCCAGACTAGCCCCCGGGTGACCCAGTACTTC.

CDR3 nucleotides: TGCGCCAGCAGCCCCAACAGTGCTGAAGCTTTCTTT. Translating gives CASSPNSAEAFF. The chain recombines TRBV5-1 with TRBJ1-1; D not resolved. The CDR3 runs to 12 residues. Trimming stripped 4 bases from V and 6 bases from J, with 10 bases between. CDR1 is SGHRS and CDR2 is YFSETQ in the germline V gene. The full variable domain, completed using reference TRBV5-1 and TRBJ1-1, is KAGVTQTPRYLIKTRGQQVTLSCSPISGHRSVSWYQQTPGQGLQFLFEYFSETQRNKGNFPGRFSGRQFSNSRSEMNVSTLELGDSALYLCASSPNSAEAFFGQGTRLTVV.

This clone has just a few counts. J is TRBJ1-2 and V is TRBV4-2, with TRBD1 matching over 7 bases. The CDR3 is made up of 14 amino acids. The germline gives CDR1 LGHNA, CDR2 YNFKEQ. J gave up 2 bases and V 1 base, and 1 base lay outside the gene matches. CDR3 residues: CASSQAGGNYGYTF. CDR3 coding DNA: TGTGCCAGCAGCCAAGCAGGGGGAAACTATGGCTACACCTTC.